Listed here are 31 T cell receptor beta chains from one sample, sequenced in a study of identical twins. TCRdb used MiXCR to reprocess the 5' RACE reads, holding one entry per CDR3 protein. The repertoire holds 200,000 to 300,000 distinct CDR3 sequences, with roughly 13% as singletons. Separately, the same data were catalogued under a study of yellow fever vaccine responses in identical twins.

Material: memory (CD45RO+) T cells sorted from blood. The receptors shown here come from a woman between 18 and 29 years old in good health.

CDR3 in DNA: TGCAGCGTTGACCTAGGCTATGGCTACACCTTC. Protein: CSVDLGYGYTF. The chain links TRBV29-1 to TRBJ1-2; no clear D. Looked up from germline, CDR1 is SQVTM and CDR2 is ANQGSEA. This CDR3 contains 11 residues. The ends were cut back, 3 bases at V and 4 bases at J, with 6 bases in the middle.

This clonotype was detected many times. The chain has TRBV20-1 and TRBJ2-3; the match to TRBD1 covers 7 bases. The CDR3 has 14 amino acids. CDR1 is DFQATT, CDR2 SNEGSKA, per germline (reference sequence). V lost 2 bases and J lost 5; bases outside the gene matches: 7. The CDR3 DNA sequence: TGCAGTGCTAGATCAGGGGGTAGAAGAGATACGCAGTATTTT. Encoded protein: CSARSGGRRDTQYF.

The table lists this clonotype with many counts. This sequence joins TRBV7-6 and TRBJ2-4; D possibly uses TRBD1 or TRBD2 (5 bases each). V lost 1 base and J lost 1, with 5 bases in between. Germline lookup yields CDR1 SGHVS and CDR2 FNYEAQ. The CDR3 has 14 amino acids. CDR3 sequence: CASSLGGAKNIQYF. For the CDR3, the DNA is TGTGCCAGCAGCTTAGGGGGGGCCAAAAACATTCAGTACTTC.

This clonotype has just a few counts. This chain joins TRBV5-1 and TRBJ2-7; perhaps TRBD1 as D (6 bases). The CDR3 length is 17 residues. V lost 0 bases and J lost 0, with 16 bases in between. In germline, CDR1 is SGHRS, CDR2 YFSETQ. CDR3 amino acids: CASSLETGLQSSYEQYF. For the CDR3, the DNA is TGCGCCAGCAGCTTGGAAACAGGGCTCCAAAGCTCCTACGAGCAGTACTTC.

This clonotype was detected only a few times. The chain combines TRBV28 with TRBJ1-5, with D uncertain. Germline CDR1 MDHEN, CDR2 SYDVKM. CDR3 length equals 16 residues. Trimming pared 8 bases from V and 2 bases from J, leaving 19 bases between. The CDR3 DNA sequence: TGTGCCAGCCAAAAGACCGGCCCCGGAGGCAATCAGCCCCAGCATTTT. This codes for CASQKTGPGGNQPQHF.

This clonotype appeared a few times. This rearrangement joins TRBV18 to TRBJ2-7; the match to TRBD2 covers 8 bases. The CDR3 runs 16 residues. V trimming: 3 bases; J trimming: 5 bases; junction bases outside the gene matches: 12. CDR1 is KGHSH and CDR2 is LQKENI in the germline V gene. This chain's CDR3 is CASSPLSGTRSNEQYF. CDR3 sequence (DNA): TGTGCCAGCTCACCGCTTAGCGGGACCCGGTCCAACGAGCAGTACTTC.

The chain has TRBV6-4 and TRBJ2-1, with 8 bases matching TRBD2. V trimming: 7 bases; J trimming: 8 bases; junction bases outside the gene matches: 10. This CDR3 contains 14 residues. Germline CDR1 MRHNA, CDR2 SNTAGT. CDR3 amino acids: CASKTRRGADEQFF. CDR3 nucleotide sequence: TGTGCCAGCAAGACAAGGCGGGGGGCCGATGAGCAGTTCTTC.

This clonotype showed up many times. The chain employs TRBV29-1 and TRBJ2-7; no reliable D call. Deletions cut 0 bases from V and 5 bases from J, with 8 bases between. Germline V gene data show CDR1 as SQVTM and CDR2 as ANQGSEA. CDR3 length: 12 amino acids. Here the CDR3 reads CSVEEANDEQYF. The DNA for the CDR3 is TGCAGCGTTGAAGAGGCAAACGACGAGCAGTACTTC.

The CDR3 loop reads CASSRTGTDGNTIYF. CDR3 DNA: TGTGCCAGCAGCCGAACCGGGACCGACGGAAACACCATATATTTT. The chain links TRBV7-9 to TRBJ1-3, with D tentatively TRBD1 (5 bases). The CDR3 runs to 15 residues. Trimming shortened V by 5 bases and J by 4 bases, and 15 bases separated the two germline ends. Germline CDR1 and CDR2: SEHNR and FQNEAQ (reference sequence). The full variable domain, rest sourced from reference TRBV7-9 and TRBJ1-3, is DTGVSQNPRHKITKRGQNVTFRCDPISEHNRLYWYRQTLGQGPEFLTYFQNEAQLEKSRLLSDRFSAERPKGSFSTLEIQRTEQGDSAMYLCASSRTGTDGNTIYFGEGSWLTVV.

The chain uses TRBV27 and TRBJ1-1; perhaps TRBD1 as D (5 bases). This CDR3 region has 12 residues. Trimming stripped 5 bases from V and 4 bases from J, with 8 bases between. Germline V gene lookup returns CDR1 MNHEY and CDR2 SMNVEV (reference sequence). The CDR3 is CASSRRGTEAFF. The CDR3 nucleotides read TGTGCCAGCAGTCGAAGGGGCACTGAAGCTTTCTTT.

This clonotype was observed a few times. The chain is built from TRBV5-1 and TRBJ2-1; D gene unclear. The CDR3 spans 15 residues. The V end lost 0 bases, the J end lost 2 bases, and 9 bases lay between the germline ends. Germline assignment: CDR1 SGHRS and CDR2 YFSETQ. The CDR3 protein is CASSLEVGTYNEQFF. The CDR3 DNA reads TGCGCCAGCAGCTTGGAGGTCGGTACCTACAATGAGCAGTTCTTC.

This clonotype was seen a handful of times. This sequence joins TRBV7-2 and TRBJ2-3; TRBD2 aligns across 10 bases. V lost 0 bases, J lost 4 bases, and 10 bases stayed unmatched. The CDR3 has 18 amino acids. Germline CDR1 reads SGHTA; CDR2 reads FQGNSA. The chain's CDR3 is CASSLARDSGGPADTQYF. CDR3 bases: TGTGCCAGCAGCTTAGCAAGGGATAGCGGGGGGCCAGCAGATACGCAGTATTTT.

This clonotype was counted only a few times. V and J are TRBV4-2 and TRBJ2-7, with TRBD2 as a possible D gene (6 bases). CDR1 is LGHNA, CDR2 YNFKEQ, per germline. Trimming shortened V by 4 bases and J by 2 bases, and 15 bases separated the two germline ends. The CDR3 has 15 residues. CDR3 nucleotide sequence: TGTGCCAGCAGCCTGACAGCGGGTCGCACCTACGAGCAGTACTTC. Encoded protein: CASSLTAGRTYEQYF.

The V and J genes are TRBV20-1 and TRBJ2-1; TRBD2 matches at 12 bases. Germline V gene data show CDR1 as DFQATT and CDR2 as SNEGSKA (reference sequence). The V segment lost 3 bases and the J segment 2 bases; nucleotides outside the gene matches: 2. The CDR3 loop spans 15 amino acids. In DNA, the CDR3 is TGCAGTGCTAGTGGACTAGCGGGGCCCTACAATGAGCAGTTCTTC. Amino acids: CSASGLAGPYNEQFF.

The CDR3 bases are TGTGCCAGCCAAAACAGGGAAACCTATAATTCACCCCTCCACTTT. The encoded protein is CASQNRETYNSPLHF. The gene calls are TRBV27 and TRBJ1-6; possible D gene TRBD1, 6 bases. Trimming cost V 8 bases and J 2 bases, with 13 bases left between them. The CDR3 contains 15 residues. Germline V gives CDR1 MNHEY, CDR2 SMNVEV (reference sequence).

This clonotype was observed at least ten times. V and J are TRBV12-3 or TRBV12-4 and TRBJ2-1, with D maybe TRBD1 (6 bases). The ends were cut back, 5 bases at V and 6 bases at J, with 8 bases in the middle. CDR3 length: 12 residues. CDR3 bases: TGTGCCAGCAGTCCGGACAGCAATGAGCAGTTCTTC. Translated, it gives CASSPDSNEQFF.

Here the CDR3 DNA reads TGTGCCAGTAGTAGCTACGGGGCAGATACGCAGTATTTT. Its protein product is CASSSYGADTQYF. The V gene is TRBV19, the J gene TRBJ2-3; D may be TRBD2 (5 bases). V was shortened by 4 bases and J by 4 bases, with 9 bases between the two germline ends. This CDR3 spans 13 amino acids. Germline loops: CDR1 LNHDA, CDR2 SQIVND (reference sequence).

This clonotype was seen ten or more times. This chain uses TRBV4-3 with TRBJ2-3; tentatively, D is TRBD2 (5 bases). V lost 4 bases and J 1 base, leaving 12 bases between the germline ends. The CDR3 contains 15 residues. The V gene's germline CDR1 is LGHNA and CDR2 YSLEER. CDR3 region: CASSRKGEGTDTQYF. For the CDR3, the DNA is TGCGCCAGCAGCCGTAAGGGAGAGGGCACAGATACGCAGTATTTT.

This clonotype was detected a few times. The DNA for the CDR3 is TGTGCCAGCAGGTTCGACAGGGGCTACAATCAGCCCCAGCATTTT. Translated: CASRFDRGYNQPQHF. V is TRBV6-2 or TRBV6-3 and J is TRBJ1-5, with 8 positions matching TRBD1. Germline-derived CDR1 and CDR2 are MNHEY and SVGEGT. Trimming cost V 6 bases and J 3 bases; bases outside gene matches: 7. The CDR3 covers 15 residues.

The V and J genes are TRBV20-1 and TRBJ2-1; D possibly corresponds to TRBD2 (7 bases). This CDR3 spans 15 amino acids. Germline lookup yields CDR1 DFQATT and CDR2 SNEGSKA (reference sequence). Deletions cut 5 bases from V and 2 bases from J, with 16 bases between. The CDR3 bases are TGCAGTGCTGTTCCTCGGGGGGCCCCCTACAATGAGCAGTTCTTC. It yields the protein CSAVPRGAPYNEQFF.

This clonotype occurred many times. DNA for the CDR3: TGTGCCAGCAGGCCCGGGACAGATGGCATTCAGTACTTC. This translates into CASRPGTDGIQYF. J is TRBJ2-4 and V is TRBV28, with 7 positions matching TRBD1. Germline loops: CDR1 MDHEN, CDR2 SYDVKM. CDR3 size: 13 residues. V lost 6 bases, J lost 9 bases, and 8 bases stayed unmatched.

J is TRBJ2-7 and V is TRBV14; possible D gene TRBD2, 7 bases. Trimming took off 4 bases at V and 5 bases at J, with 18 bases between the two ends. Germline V gene data show CDR1 as SGHDN and CDR2 as FVKESK. There are 15 residues in the CDR3. The CDR3, as DNA: TGTGCCAGCAGCCCTGGAGTAGGGGAGGGGGACGAGCAGTACTTC. It is translated as CASSPGVGEGDEQYF.

The chain joins TRBV6-2 or TRBV6-3 to TRBJ2-7; D may be TRBD1 (6 bases). CDR3 length: 14 residues. Germline CDR1 and CDR2: MNHEY and SVGEGT. Trimming removed 0 bases from V and 3 bases from J, with 9 bases in between. The CDR3 region has the DNA TGTGCCAGCAGTTACTCGACAGGCAACTACGAGCAGTACTTC. This encodes CASSYSTGNYEQYF.

The V gene is TRBV6-1, the J gene TRBJ2-3; no reliable D call. Between the trimmed V and J ends, which lost 6 bases and 5 bases, there was a span of 9 bases. Germline lookup yields CDR1 MNHNS and CDR2 SASEGT. The CDR3 totals 12 residues. CDR3 DNA sequence: TGTGCCAGCAGAACAGACAAAGATACGCAGTATTTT. It translates to CASRTDKDTQYF.

The chain couples TRBV10-3 to TRBJ2-3, with TRBD1 matching over 7 bases. The CDR3 is 13 residues long. Unmatched junction bases numbered 1, after V lost 5 bases and J lost 2 bases. Germline V lookup: CDR1 ENHRY, CDR2 SYGVKD. CDR3 region: CAISTGDTDTQYF. CDR3 in DNA: TGTGCCATCAGTACAGGGGACACAGATACGCAGTATTTT.

The sample holds a few counts of this clonotype. The J gene is TRBJ2-7, the V gene TRBV9, with TRBD2 as a possible D gene (6 bases). The CDR3 length is 14 residues. V shed 0 bases and J shed 2 bases, with 9 bases lying between them. Looked up from germline, CDR1 is SGDLS and CDR2 is YYNGEE. CDR3: CASSVEEGPYEQYF. The CDR3 DNA follows: TGTGCCAGCAGCGTAGAGGAGGGTCCCTACGAGCAGTACTTC.

About this clonotype itself: A much bigger clone sits one base away, suggesting this may be a read error. Because the CDR3 is missing its conserved closing phenylalanine or tryptophan, this is likely a read error. The chain employs TRBV5-5 and TRBJ1-1; TRBD1 might be the D (5 bases). The CDR3 runs to 12 residues. Germline V lookup: CDR1 SGHKS, CDR2 YYEKEE (reference sequence). V was shortened by 3 bases and J by 6 bases, with 9 bases between the two germline ends. The CDR3 nucleotides read TGTGCCAGCAGCTCCGGGACTCCTGAAGCTTTCTAT. It translates to CASSSGTPEAFY.

J is TRBJ2-7 and V is TRBV5-1; the D is unclear. Germline V gives CDR1 SGHRS, CDR2 YFSETQ. CDR3 size: 14 residues. Between the trimmed V and J ends, which lost 1 base and 5 bases, there was a span of 13 bases. For the CDR3, the DNA is TGCGCCAGCAGCTTGCAACCGATGGGCAACGAGCAGTACTTC. It is translated as CASSLQPMGNEQYF.

V and J are TRBV20-1 and TRBJ2-1; tentatively, D is TRBD2 (6 bases). The ends were cut back, 3 bases at V and 5 bases at J, with 20 bases in the middle. This CDR3 has 16 amino acids. In germline, CDR1 is DFQATT, CDR2 SNEGSKA (reference sequence). The CDR3 loop is CSARPGSGILHNEQFF. CDR3 coding DNA: TGCAGTGCTAGGCCCGGGAGCGGAATCTTACACAATGAGCAGTTCTTC.

The chain carries TRBV25-1 and TRBJ2-2; maybe TRBD1 (6 bases). From germline, CDR1 is MGHDK and CDR2 SYGVNS. This CDR3 is 15 amino acids long. V lost 6 bases and J lost 1, with 12 bases in between. Here the CDR3 reads CASRGKGQNTGELFF. CDR3 bases: TGTGCCAGCAGAGGAAAGGGACAGAACACCGGGGAGCTGTTTTTT. The full variable domain, rest sourced from reference TRBV25-1 and TRBJ2-2, is EADIYQTPRYLVIGTGKKITLECSQTMGHDKMYWYQQDPGMELHLIHYSYGVNSTEKGDLSSESTVSRIRTEHFPLTLESARPSHTSQYLCASRGKGQNTGELFFGEGSRLTVL.

This clonotype was seen a handful of times. In DNA, the CDR3 is TGTGCCAGCAGTGAAGCGCTTCAGGCAGCGACTCGGTTTTTT. It is translated as CASSEALQAATRFF. V is TRBV2 and J is TRBJ1-4; D not certain. The CDR3 runs 14 residues. The V gene lost 0 bases and the J gene lost 16 bases, with 18 bases spanning the gap. Germline CDR1 SNHLY, CDR2 FYNNEI.